The 12 T cell receptor beta chains in this list originate from one sample, sequenced in a study of T-cell reconstitution after alpha-beta-depleted transplantation in children. Construction of the TCRbeta library involved unique molecular identifiers. MiXCR, run by TCRdb on the PCR reads, gives a single entry per CDR3 protein. This table holds over 200,000 distinct CDR3 sequences, under 9.5% found once. The sequencing used PBMCs from the stem cell graft donor, collected from the stem cell graft. Receptor source: a human donor who donated a stem cell graft to a child with acute lymphoblastic leukemia.

The chain carries TRBV10-3 and TRBJ1-5, with D tentatively TRBD1 (6 bases). This CDR3 is built from 16 residues. V was trimmed by 2 bases and J by 2 bases, leaving 13 bases between them. CDR1 ENHRY and CDR2 SYGVKD come from the germline V gene. The DNA of the CDR3 is TGTGCCATCAGTGAGGCCGGGACAATGGGCAATCAGCCCCAGCATTTT. Translated, it gives CAISEAGTMGNQPQHF.

This clonotype was detected a few times. The rearrangement uses TRBV3-1 and TRBJ2-4; the D gene is possibly TRBD2 (6 bases). Germline V CDR1 and CDR2: LGHDT, YNNKEL (reference sequence). Deletions cut 0 bases from V and 2 bases from J, with 11 bases between. The CDR3 sequence is 16 residues long. Here the CDR3 DNA reads TGTGCCAGCAGCCAAGATGGTGCGGGGCCCAAAAACATTCAGTACTTC. Translating gives CASSQDGAGPKNIQYF.

This chain links TRBV11-2 with TRBJ1-4; weak D call: TRBD1 (6 bases). V gave up 7 bases and J gave up 7 bases, with 16 bases separating them. Germline CDR1 and CDR2: SGHAT and FQNNGV. This CDR3 has 14 residues. CDR3 loop: CASNQRGGGEKLFF. The CDR3 coding sequence is TGTGCCAGCAACCAAAGGGGAGGGGGTGAAAAACTGTTTTTT. The whole variable domain, remainder taken from reference TRBV11-2 and TRBJ1-4, is EAGVAQSPRYKIIEKRQSVAFWCNPISGHATLYWYQQILGQGPKLLIQFQNNGVVDDSQLPKDRFSAERLKGVDSTLKIQPAKLEDSAVYLCASNQRGGGEKLFFGSGTQLSVL.

This clonotype has a count of ten or more. V gene TRBV29-1 combines with J gene TRBJ1-2; TRBD1 is a possible D gene (6 bases). This CDR3 has 14 residues. Germline V lookup: CDR1 SQVTM, CDR2 ANQGSEA. Trimming left V 3 bases short and J 2 bases short, with 13 bases between. CDR3 sequence reads: CSVDARGLNYGYTF. The CDR3 nucleotides read TGCAGCGTTGATGCCAGGGGCCTCAACTATGGCTACACCTTC.

This chain connects TRBV5-1 to TRBJ1-2; TRBD1 might be the D (5 bases). V lost 4 bases and J lost 7, with 14 bases in between. The germline gives CDR1 SGHRS, CDR2 YFSETQ. CDR3 length equals 13 residues. The CDR3 spells CASSGDSLSGYTF. CDR3 nucleotides: TGCGCCAGCAGCGGCGACAGTCTCTCTGGCTACACCTTC.

This clonotype was seen a few times. The chain combines TRBV7-9 with TRBJ2-1, with 7 bases lining up with TRBD2. The CDR3 sequence is 13 residues long. Germline V lookup: CDR1 SEHNR, CDR2 FQNEAQ (reference sequence). The V gene end was trimmed by 8 bases and the J gene end by 9 bases; junction bases not matched to a gene: 10. Written as DNA, the CDR3 is TGTGCCAGCGGACCGTGGACTAGTCCTGAGCAGTTCTTC. Amino acids: CASGPWTSPEQFF.

There are many counts of this clonotype. The chain employs TRBV29-1 and TRBJ2-7; 12 bases fit TRBD1. The CDR3 sequence is 15 residues long. Unmatched junction bases numbered 13, after V lost 6 bases and J lost 7 bases. CDR1 is SQVTM, CDR2 ANQGSEA, per germline. This chain's CDR3 is CSVDSPGQGAYEQYF. CDR3 coding DNA: TGCAGCGTCGATTCCCCGGGACAGGGGGCTTATGAGCAGTACTTC.

This clonotype was recorded many times. The chain couples TRBV29-1 to TRBJ1-1, with D tentatively TRBD1 (6 bases). Germline CDR1 is SQVTM and CDR2 is ANQGSEA. V shed 6 bases and J shed 4 bases, with 9 bases lying between them. The CDR3 has 11 amino acids. CDR3 loop: CSVAQGTEAFF. As DNA, the CDR3 is TGCAGCGTCGCACAGGGCACTGAAGCTTTCTTT.

This clonotype was seen only a few times. The chain combines TRBV3-1 with TRBJ1-2, with TRBD1 matching 10 bases. The CDR3 is 14 amino acids. V shed 2 bases and J 13 bases; nucleotides not matched to a gene: 10. CDR1 is LGHDT, CDR2 YNNKEL, per germline (reference sequence). CDR3 nucleotide sequence: TGTGCCAGCAGCCAATCTGACAGGGGGCGAGATCGCACCTTC. Its protein product is CASSQSDRGRDRTF.

In this sample, this clonotype turned up many times. This chain joins TRBV7-7 and TRBJ2-7; D may be TRBD2 (6 bases). Germline V gene lookup returns CDR1 SSHAT and CDR2 FNYEAQ (reference sequence). The germline V and J ends were trimmed by 5 bases and 1 base, with 21 bases remaining between them. The CDR3 contains 17 residues. Here the CDR3 DNA reads TGTGCCAGCAGCCCCCCCGATGGGGGGAGATCGTCCTACGAGCAGTACTTC. As protein: CASSPPDGGRSSYEQYF.

This chain uses TRBV6-4 with TRBJ2-5, with D possibly called TRBD1 or TRBD2 (5 bases each). V was pared by 4 bases and J by 5 bases, with 17 bases between. The CDR3 spans 15 residues. Looked up from germline, CDR1 is MRHNA and CDR2 is SNTAGT. CDR3 coding DNA: TGTGCCAGCAGTGGTAAACTAGAGTGGGGGGAGACCCAGTACTTC. Translation gives CASSGKLEWGETQYF.

This clonotype showed up many times. The chain employs TRBV18 and TRBJ2-7; D may correspond to TRBD1 or TRBD2 (5 bases each). The CDR3 sequence is 15 residues long. The germline V gene encodes CDR1 KGHSH and CDR2 LQKENI. Trimming shortened V by 3 bases and J by 2 bases, and 14 bases separated the two germline ends. The CDR3 sequence: CASSPFRDLPYEQYF. CDR3 in DNA: TGTGCCAGCTCACCTTTTAGGGACCTCCCCTACGAGCAGTACTTC.